Below, one T cell receptor beta chain is given with its context. The data are from a study of blood T cell repertoires in COVID-19. Study context: Donors in the United States, Italy and Spain gave samples during acute or convalescent COVID-19.

In the authors' workflow: Researchers report that nucleated cell counts were estimated from reference gene primer amplification. The table came from immunoSEQ multiplex PCR; TCRdb's copy has only in-frame clones and leaves some out. That table gives V, J and clone size, and the DNA gave D and trimming. The repertoire includes more than 65,000 clones, around 86% of them detected once, and roughly 6.5% sits in the top ten. The sequence was collected from a man aged 50 or older with active COVID-19. The source material was peripheral blood.

The CDR3 coding sequence is TGTGCCAGCAGCGTAGGAACTCACGGCTCTGGAAACACCATATATTTT. As protein: CASSVGTHGSGNTIYF. The V gene is TRBV9, the J gene TRBJ1-3; no reliable D call. V gave up 0 bases and J gave up 0 bases, with 10 bases separating them. Per the germline V gene, CDR1 is SGDLS and CDR2 is YYNGEE. The CDR3 spans 16 residues.